Listed below are T cell receptor beta chains from one sample, sequenced in a study of cytomegalovirus exposure and HLA in healthy donors. Libraries were prepared by immunoSEQ multiplex PCR; TCRdb keeps only in-frame clonotypes and omits some of them. The sample lists over 150,000 clones, about 89% occurring once. The sequenced sample consisted of PBMCs. The receptors derive from a woman under 30 in good health and CMV-seropositive. Both conserved end residues are part of each CDR3. Each record gives: J gene, V gene, D gene, clone size, CDR3 protein, CDR3 DNA. The D gene is left open where the match is weak. Rows give clone size only sometimes, using once, few, many, or a class for an expanded clone.

TRBJ2-7,TRBV11-1,.,.,CASSLGGTGDEQYF,TGTGCCAGCAGCTTAGGGGGTACCGGGGACGAGCAGTACTTC
TRBJ2-6,TRBV19,.,.,CASTTSGAGANVLTF,TGTGCCAGTACCACCTCGGGGGCTGGGGCCAACGTCCTGACTTTC
TRBJ2-1,TRBV2,.,.,CATGGGTLYNEQFF,TGTGCCACGGGGGGCGGGACCCTCTACAATGAGCAGTTCTTC
TRBJ2-1,TRBV6-4,TRBD2,.,CASSGLAGTNNEQFF,TGTGCCAGCAGCGGACTAGCGGGAACCAACAATGAGCAGTTCTTC
TRBJ2-5,TRBV5-4,TRBD1,.,CASSGDREVETQYF,TGTGCCAGCAGCGGGGACAGGGAGGTGGAGACCCAGTACTTC
TRBJ2-3,TRBV7-9,.,.,CASSLQGSTDTQYF,TGTGCCAGCAGCCTACAGGGCAGCACAGATACGCAGTATTTT
TRBJ1-2,TRBV6-1,.,.,CASRDGVYGYTF,TGTGCCAGCAGGGACGGGGTATATGGCTACACCTTC
TRBJ1-2,TRBV7-8,TRBD1,.,CASSRDRDYGYTF,TGTGCCAGCAGTCGGGACAGAGACTATGGCTACACCTTC
TRBJ1-4,TRBV4-1,.,.,CASSQNEGAVEKLFF,TGCGCCAGCAGCCAGAATGAGGGCGCGGTGGAAAAACTGTTTTTT
TRBJ1-2,TRBV10-3,.,.,CAIRGQVNYGYTF,TGTGCCATCAGGGGCCAGGTCAATTATGGCTACACCTTC
TRBJ2-7,TRBV7-2,TRBD2,.,CASSFSQLGSGRNEQYF,TGTGCCAGCAGCTTTAGTCAATTGGGTAGCGGGCGTAACGAGCAGTACTTC
TRBJ2-3,TRBV5-6,.,.,CASSLASTDTQYF,TGTGCCAGCAGCTTGGCTAGCACAGATACGCAGTATTTT
TRBJ1-5,TRBV28,TRBD1,.,CASSLQRTGSQPQHF,TGTGCCAGCAGTCTCCAACGGACAGGGTCGCAGCCCCAGCATTTT
TRBJ2-3,TRBV4-3,TRBD2,.,CASSPRLLAASGTDTQYF,TGCGCCAGCAGCCCAAGGCTCCTAGCGGCCTCGGGCACAGATACGCAGTATTTT
TRBJ1-4,TRBV5-1,.,.,CASSLGPGQPGEKLFF,TGCGCCAGCAGCTTAGGCCCCGGACAGCCTGGTGAAAAACTGTTTTTT
TRBJ2-7,TRBV9,TRBD2,few,CASSPSSGSTYEQYF,TGTGCCAGCAGCCCCTCTAGCGGGAGTACCTACGAGCAGTACTTC
TRBJ1-3,TRBV9,TRBD1,.,CASGQGAPFSGNTIYF,TGTGCCAGCGGACAGGGTGCCCCTTTCTCTGGAAACACCATATATTTT
TRBJ2-1,TRBV6-5,TRBD2,.,CASGHGLAGSNEQFF,TGTGCCAGCGGACACGGACTAGCGGGATCCAATGAGCAGTTCTTC
TRBJ1-2,TRBV30,.,once,CASRVGGYTF,TGTGCCTCCCGGGTTGGGGGCTACACCTTC
TRBJ2-7,TRBV18,TRBD1,.,CASSPRTGGSYEQYF,TGTGCCAGCTCACCGCGGACAGGGGGCTCCTACGAGCAGTACTTC
TRBJ1-2,TRBV30,.,.,CAWSLNTNYGYTF,TGTGCCTGGAGCCTTAACACTAACTATGGCTACACCTTC
TRBJ1-1,TRBV27,.,.,CASRPWGGLGTEAFF,TGTGCCAGCCGGCCCTGGGGGGGTTTAGGCACTGAAGCTTTCTTT
TRBJ2-7,TRBV5-1,TRBD2,.,CASSVRLAGGLYEQYF,TGCGCCAGCAGCGTTCGACTAGCGGGAGGTTTGTACGAGCAGTACTTC
TRBJ1-2,TRBV2,TRBD1,.,CASSPLPLGTGDSYGYTF,TGTGCCAGCAGTCCTCTTCCCCTCGGGACAGGGGATTCTTATGGCTACACCTTC
TRBJ2-4,TRBV7-2,.,.,CASSRDTSDGIQYF,TGCGCCAGCAGCCGTGACACGTCTGATGGCATTCAGTACTTC
TRBJ2-5,TRBV5-4,.,.,CASRIQGVGETQYF,TGTGCCAGCAGGATACAGGGTGTTGGAGAGACCCAGTACTTC
TRBJ2-1,TRBV30,.,.,CAWHWGGAHSYNEQFF,TGTGCCTGGCATTGGGGGGGGGCCCACTCCTACAATGAGCAGTTCTTC
TRBJ2-7,TRBV5-1,.,.,CASREGLEQYF,TGCGCCAGCAGGGAGGGGCTCGAGCAGTACTTC
TRBJ2-1,TRBV5-4,.,.,CASSLYYPRRIPYNEQFF,TGTGCCAGCAGCCTTTACTACCCCCGGAGGATACCCTACAATGAGCAGTTCTTC
TRBJ1-2,TRBV29-1,.,.,CSVGEGVSGYTF,TGCAGCGTTGGGGAAGGGGTGAGCGGCTACACCTTC
TRBJ2-1,TRBV5-4,TRBD2,once,CASTQTSGGSRSYNEQFF,TGTGCCAGCACCCAGACTAGCGGGGGGTCCCGATCCTACAATGAGCAGTTCTTC
TRBJ2-1,TRBV5-5,.,.,CASSLAPSDEQFF,TGTGCCAGCAGCTTGGCTCCGAGCGATGAGCAGTTCTTC
TRBJ2-1,TRBV27,.,.,CASSLRVRVSSYNEQFF,TGTGCCAGCAGTTTAAGGGTGCGGGTAAGCTCCTACAATGAGCAGTTCTTC
TRBJ2-7,TRBV7-9,TRBD2,few,CASSGRLAAYEQYF,TGTGCCAGCAGCGGCCGACTAGCCGCCTACGAGCAGTACTTC
TRBJ2-1,TRBV7-6,.,.,CASSSSPNFNEQFF,TGTGCCAGCAGCTCAAGTCCAAACTTCAATGAGCAGTTCTTC
TRBJ1-5,TRBV19,.,.,CASGRGNQPQHF,TGTGCCAGTGGGAGGGGGAATCAGCCCCAGCATTTT
TRBJ2-5,TRBV10-1,.,.,CASSDPLAQETQYF,TGCGCCAGCAGTGACCCGCTAGCGCAAGAGACCCAGTACTTC
TRBJ2-7,TRBV4-1,TRBD2,.,CASSPAGAGDYPWEQYF,TGCGCCAGCAGCCCTGCGGGCGCCGGGGACTACCCCTGGGAGCAGTACTTC
TRBJ2-7,TRBV4-1,.,.,CASSRTLIRDTSYEQYF,TGCGCCAGCAGCCGCACATTAATTCGGGACACTTCCTACGAGCAGTACTTC
TRBJ2-7,TRBV5-1,.,.,CASSYLRTAEQYF,TGCGCCAGCAGCTACCTTCGGACAGCCGAGCAGTACTTC
TRBJ2-3,TRBV11-1,TRBD1,once,CASSLDPGTGKIDTQYF,TGTGCCAGCAGCTTAGACCCCGGGACAGGGAAGATAGATACGCAGTATTTT
TRBJ1-4,TRBV5-1,TRBD1,.,CASSPGQGTEKLFF,TGCGCCAGCAGCCCAGGACAGGGGACTGAAAAACTGTTTTTT
TRBJ1-5,TRBV18,.,.,CASSLAGVQPQHF,TGTGCCAGCTCGCTCGCAGGGGTCCAGCCCCAGCATTTT
TRBJ2-1,TRBV11-3,.,.,CASSQTSGQNEQFF,TGTGCCAGCAGCCAGACTAGTGGCCAGAATGAGCAGTTCTTC
TRBJ1-5,TRBV5-4,TRBD1,.,CASSPGQGQPQHF,TGTGCCAGCAGCCCGGGACAGGGGCAGCCCCAGCATTTT
TRBJ2-1,TRBV6-5,TRBD2,.,CASSYAGDNEQFF,TGTGCCAGCAGTTACGCGGGGGACAATGAGCAGTTCTTC
TRBJ2-5,TRBV25-1,.,.,CASSVGLEETQYF,TGTGCCAGCAGTGTGGGACTCGAAGAGACCCAGTACTTC
TRBJ2-7,TRBV7-2,TRBD2,.,CASSFAGTTKYEQYF,TGTGCCAGCAGCTTCGCCGGGACTACGAAATACGAGCAGTACTTC
TRBJ2-7,TRBV28,TRBD2,.,CASTTSGRVFSYEQYF,TGTGCCAGCACGACTAGCGGGAGGGTTTTCTCCTACGAGCAGTACTTC
TRBJ2-7,TRBV28,.,.,CASSARGAYEQYF,TGTGCCAGCAGTGCTCGGGGAGCCTACGAGCAGTACTTC